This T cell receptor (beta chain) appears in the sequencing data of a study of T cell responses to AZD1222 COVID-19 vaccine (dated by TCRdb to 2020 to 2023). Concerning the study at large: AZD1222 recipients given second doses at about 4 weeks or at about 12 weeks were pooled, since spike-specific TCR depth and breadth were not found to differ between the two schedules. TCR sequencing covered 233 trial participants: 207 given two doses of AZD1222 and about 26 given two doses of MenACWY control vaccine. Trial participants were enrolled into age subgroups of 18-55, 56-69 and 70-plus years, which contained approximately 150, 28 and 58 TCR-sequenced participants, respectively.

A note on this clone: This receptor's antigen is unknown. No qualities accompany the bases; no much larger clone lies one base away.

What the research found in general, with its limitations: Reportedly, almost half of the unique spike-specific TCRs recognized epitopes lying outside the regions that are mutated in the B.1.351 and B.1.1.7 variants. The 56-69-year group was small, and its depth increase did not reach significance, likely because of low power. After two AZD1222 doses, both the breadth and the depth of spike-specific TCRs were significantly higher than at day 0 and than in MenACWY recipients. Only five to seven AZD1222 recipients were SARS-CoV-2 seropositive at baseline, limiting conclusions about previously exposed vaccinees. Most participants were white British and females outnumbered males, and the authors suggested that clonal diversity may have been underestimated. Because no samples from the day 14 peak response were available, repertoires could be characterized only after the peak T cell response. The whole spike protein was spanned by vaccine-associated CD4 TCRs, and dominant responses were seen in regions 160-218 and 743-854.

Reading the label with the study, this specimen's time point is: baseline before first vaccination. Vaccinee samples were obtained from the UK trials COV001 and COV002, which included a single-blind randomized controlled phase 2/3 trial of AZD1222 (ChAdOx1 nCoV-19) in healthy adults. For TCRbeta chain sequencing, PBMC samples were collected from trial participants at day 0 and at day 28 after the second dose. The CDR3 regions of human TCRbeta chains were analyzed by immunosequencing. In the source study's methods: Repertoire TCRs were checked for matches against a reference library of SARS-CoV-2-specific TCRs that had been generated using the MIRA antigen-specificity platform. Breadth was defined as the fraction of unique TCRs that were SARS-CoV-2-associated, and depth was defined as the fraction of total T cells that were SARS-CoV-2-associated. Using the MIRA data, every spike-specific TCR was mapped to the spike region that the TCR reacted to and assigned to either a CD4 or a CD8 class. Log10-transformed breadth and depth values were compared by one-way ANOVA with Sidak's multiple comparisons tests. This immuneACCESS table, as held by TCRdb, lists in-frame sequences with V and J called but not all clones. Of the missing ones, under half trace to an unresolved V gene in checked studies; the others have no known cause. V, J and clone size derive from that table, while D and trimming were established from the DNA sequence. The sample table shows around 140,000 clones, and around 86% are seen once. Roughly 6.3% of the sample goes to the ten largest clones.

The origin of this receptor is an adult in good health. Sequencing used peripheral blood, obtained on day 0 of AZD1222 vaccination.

In nucleotide form, the sequence is TGTGCCACGTTAGGGACTCCATTGACCGGGACCACTGAAGCTTTCTTT. It translates as CATLGTPLTGTTEAFF. This receptor chain uses TRBV19 and TRBJ1-1; 5 matching bases give a weak D call of TRBD1. Its CDR3 holds 16 amino acids, cysteine through phenylalanine. Only the CDR3 part of the read is kept: 48 bases, read in frame from the first base. The germline V gene (reference sequence) specifies LNHDA as CDR1 and SQIVND as CDR2. Trimming removed 10 bases from V and 4 bases from J, leaving 25 bases between the germline ends.